Below, one T cell receptor beta chain is given with its context. This clone was seen once. The target of this receptor is not known. No base-level quality is on record; no much larger clone is a single base apart. Donors formed part of the validation cohort, which comprised some 120 subjects and was distinct from the first cohort of 550 to 850 subjects. V is shortened by 6 bases, J by 1 base, and the region joining them spans 6 bases. The CDR3, cysteine through phenylalanine, is 12 amino acids long. The only DNA kept is the CDR3, 36 bases in frame from the first base. The germline V gene specifies ENHRY as CDR1 and SYGVKD as CDR2. The method behind the library was the immunoSEQ multiplex PCR assay. Under the source paper's analysis protocol: A statistical classification framework was built to diagnose cytomegalovirus status from the catalog of TCR beta chain sequences. Here the immuneACCESS table is served through TCRdb, limited to in-frame sequences with V and J called. Missing clones are a known gap in these copies; in checked studies unresolved V genes cover under half, and the rest lacks a known reason. V and J calls and clone size are those listed in that table; D and trimming were worked out from the DNA. The sample table lists under 150,000 clones, approximately 88% of them with a count of one. Around 6% of the sample goes to the ten largest clones.

This specimen comes from a study of cytomegalovirus exposure and HLA in healthy donors (TCRdb year 2017). Some background on the complete study: The 550 to 750 repertoires of the first cohort and the roughly 120 validation repertoires were produced on the same platform, according to a later analysis. The study aimed to test whether signatures of past pathogen exposure could be identified by cataloging public T cell receptors. Along with the approximately 670-subject first cohort, a separate validation cohort of over a hundred different subjects was used. High-throughput TCR immunosequencing, statistical association of individual TCRs with disease status, and machine learning were combined to predict cytomegalovirus infection status.

General findings and caveats noted by the study authors: Three of the identified cytomegalovirus-associated TCR beta chains were confirmed in vitro to be specific for cytomegalovirus antigens. While some public TCRs were present in many individuals, most TCR sequences turned up only very rarely across donors. The authors suggested that the approach could potentially be extended to other disease states and immunological phenotypes. A later analysis lacked HLA typing for the validation cohort, so it scored co-occurrence in that cohort across all 110 or so repertoires. A total of some 180 TCR beta chains were listed by the study as associated with cytomegalovirus. A later analysis found that TCRs clustered in the first cohort also tended to co-occur in the 120 validation repertoires, with 94% of cluster scores above 0. The classifier was reported to diagnose cytomegalovirus status with high specificity and sensitivity in both the original cohort and the validation cohort.

The sequence was collected from a woman aged 18-35 years in good health and CMV-seropositive. Input material: PBMCs. The chain employs TRBV10-3 and TRBJ1-1; the D segment could be TRBD1, given 5 matching bases. The nucleotide sequence is given as TGTGCCATCAGGGACAAGAACACTGAAGCTTTCTTT. Its coded protein is CAIRDKNTEAFF.